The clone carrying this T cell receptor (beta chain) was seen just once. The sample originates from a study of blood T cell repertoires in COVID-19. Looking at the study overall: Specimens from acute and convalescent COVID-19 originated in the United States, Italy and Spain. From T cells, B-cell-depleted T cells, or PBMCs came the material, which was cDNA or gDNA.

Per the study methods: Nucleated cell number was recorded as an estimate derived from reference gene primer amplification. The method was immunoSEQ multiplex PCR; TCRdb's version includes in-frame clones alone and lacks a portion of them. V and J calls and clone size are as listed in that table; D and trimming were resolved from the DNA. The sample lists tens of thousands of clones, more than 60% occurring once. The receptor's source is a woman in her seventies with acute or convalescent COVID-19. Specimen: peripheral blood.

The CDR3 DNA reads TGTGCCAGCAGTCAACAGGGGTCTTTCACCGGGGAGCTGTTTTTT. This codes for CASSQQGSFTGELFF. V usage is TRBV7-2 and J usage is TRBJ2-2; 7 bases fit TRBD1. This CDR3 has 15 residues. From germline, CDR1 is SGHTA and CDR2 FQGNSA. Trimming took 6 bases from V and 4 from J; bases not matched to a gene: 8.